A single sample is the source of the 18 T cell receptor beta chains below, sequenced in a study of T cells after yellow fever vaccination. Via MiXCR, TCRdb re-called the 5' RACE reads, giving one row per CDR3 protein. The repertoire holds about 340,000 distinct CDR3 sequences, roughly an eighth seen once, with about 3% in the top ten. The source was CD4+ T cells sorted from PBMCs, collected 15 days after the yellow fever booster vaccination. The receptors shown here come from a man in his late teens or twenties who received the YFV17D yellow fever vaccine.

The chain recombines TRBV2 with TRBJ2-5; unclear D gene. Germline V gene sequence: CDR1 SNHLY, CDR2 FYNNEI. CDR3 length equals 12 residues. V was shortened by 4 bases and J by 2 bases, with 5 bases between the two germline ends. CDR3 DNA: TGTGCCAGCAGTGTTTTACAAGAGACCCAGTACTTC. As protein: CASSVLQETQYF.

This clonotype was detected only a few times. The chain carries TRBV6-5 and TRBJ2-5, with D possibly called TRBD1 or TRBD2 (5 bases each). The ends were cut back, 0 bases at V and 6 bases at J, with 14 bases in the middle. The CDR3 runs 15 residues. Germline V CDR1 and CDR2: MNHEY, SVGAGI. CDR3 amino acids: CASSYSRTPGKTQYF. CDR3 coding DNA: TGTGCCAGCAGTTACTCGCGGACACCGGGGAAGACCCAGTACTTC.

The chain joins TRBV9 to TRBJ1-3; 10 bases match TRBD1. CDR3 size: 18 residues. CDR1 is SGDLS, CDR2 YYNGEE, per germline. V trimming: 0 bases; J trimming: 0 bases; junction bases outside the gene matches: 6. Here the CDR3 DNA reads TGTGCCAGCAGCGTAGCCTCCGGGACAGGGGTCTCTGGAAACACCATATATTTT. It encodes CASSVASGTGVSGNTIYF. Filled out from reference TRBV9 and TRBJ1-3, the complete variable domain reads DSGVTQTPKHLITATGQRVTLRCSPRSGDLSVYWYQQSLDQGLQFLIQYYNGEERAKGNILERFSAQQFPDLHSELNLSSLELGDSALYFCASSVASGTGVSGNTIYFGEGSWLTVV.

This clonotype was seen a few times. The chain carries TRBV19 and TRBJ2-3, with D tentatively TRBD2 (6 bases). The V gene's germline CDR1 is LNHDA and CDR2 SQIVND (reference sequence). The CDR3 has 15 amino acids. V gave up 3 bases and J gave up 5 bases, with 15 bases separating them. The CDR3, as DNA: TGTGCCAGTAGTATTGAACTAGCCAGGAGAGATACGCAGTATTTT. Translation: CASSIELARRDTQYF.

Note on this clonotype: Germline is not matched at one junction end, which may reflect a read error. This chain links TRBV29-1 with TRBJ1-5, with a weak D call TRBD1 (5 bases). Per the germline V gene, CDR1 is SQVTM and CDR2 is ANQGSEA. CDR3 length: 13 residues. Here the CDR3 reads CSVAGRGNQPQRF. In DNA, the CDR3 is TGCAGCGTTGCGGGACGTGGCAATCAGCCCCAGCGTTTT.

The chain recombines TRBV18 with TRBJ1-2, with D unresolved. Germline V gene sequence: CDR1 KGHSH, CDR2 LQKENI. The V and J ends lost 3 bases and 0 bases respectively, with 5 bases between them. CDR3 length: 13 amino acids. The CDR3 here is CASSPETNYGYTF. CDR3 nucleotides: TGTGCCAGCTCACCGGAGACTAACTATGGCTACACCTTC.

This clonotype showed up many times. V is TRBV5-4 and J is TRBJ2-3, with TRBD2 identical over 14 bases. Germline V gives CDR1 SGHNT, CDR2 YYREEE (reference sequence). V was clipped by 5 bases and J by 4 bases; unmatched bases: 9. The CDR3 spans 17 residues. CDR3 in DNA: TGTGCCAGCAGACCGCCGACTAGCGGGGGGGCCGCAGATACGCAGTATTTT. It yields the protein CASRPPTSGGAADTQYF.

This sequence joins TRBV6-1 and TRBJ2-7; D is ambiguous. Looked up from germline, CDR1 is MNHNS and CDR2 is SASEGT. This CDR3 contains 13 residues. V lost 0 bases and J lost 7, with 10 bases in between. The CDR3 coding sequence is TGTGCCAGCAGTGAAGCGAGTCCCCCGGAGCAGTACGTC. Residues: CASSEASPPEQYV.

The chain recombines TRBV5-6 with TRBJ2-5; possible D gene TRBD2, 5 bases. Germline V gene lookup returns CDR1 SGHDT and CDR2 YYEEEE. V lost 0 bases, J lost 7 bases, and 25 bases lay in between. The CDR3 has 18 residues. The CDR3 DNA reads TGTGCCAGCAGCTTGGGGATACGACCAGAGGGAACTCGAGGGACCCAGTACTTC. This encodes CASSLGIRPEGTRGTQYF.

This chain links TRBV10-2 with TRBJ2-1, with 14 bases fitting TRBD2. The V and J ends lost 6 bases and 5 bases, in that order; junction bases with no gene match: 0. Per germline, CDR1 WSHSY and CDR2 SAAADI. CDR3 length equals 14 residues. This CDR3 reads CASRTSGGDNEQFF. The DNA for the CDR3 is TGCGCCAGCAGGACTAGCGGGGGGGACAATGAGCAGTTCTTC.

This chain connects TRBV7-2 to TRBJ2-7; weak D call: TRBD1 (5 bases). The length of the CDR3 is 16 residues. Germline CDR1 SGHTA, CDR2 FQGNSA. The V end was cut by 4 bases, the J end by 3 bases, with 19 bases between. For the CDR3, the DNA is TGTGCCAGCAGCTCCCGGTTAGGGGCGCGGCGCTACGAGCAGTACTTC. This codes for CASSSRLGARRYEQYF.

There are a few counts of this clonotype. The rearrangement joins TRBV5-1 to TRBJ2-3; tentatively, D is TRBD1 or TRBD2 (5 bases each). Trimming left V 4 bases short and J 2 bases short, with 17 bases between. Germline assignment: CDR1 SGHRS and CDR2 YFSETQ. CDR3 length: 16 amino acids. The CDR3 reads CASSTGDDSLTDTQYF. The DNA for the CDR3 is TGCGCCAGCAGCACCGGGGATGACAGCCTCACAGATACGCAGTATTTT. The entire variable domain, with the rest obtained from reference TRBV5-1 and TRBJ2-3, is as follows: KAGVTQTPRYLIKTRGQQVTLSCSPISGHRSVSWYQQTPGQGLQFLFEYFSETQRNKGNFPGRFSGRQFSNSRSEMNVSTLELGDSALYLCASSTGDDSLTDTQYFGPGTRLTVL.

This clonotype has more than one count but fewer than ten. The rearrangement links TRBV5-1 to TRBJ2-2; possibly TRBD1 for D (5 bases). V was clipped by 7 bases and J by 5 bases, with 21 bases between them. Per the germline V gene, CDR1 is SGHRS and CDR2 is YFSETQ. The CDR3 covers 16 residues. CDR3 loop: CASQPGARGETGELFF. The CDR3 DNA reads as TGCGCCAGCCAACCGGGCGCTAGGGGCGAAACCGGGGAGCTGTTTTTT.

The J gene is TRBJ2-3, the V gene TRBV20-1; D might be TRBD2 (6 bases). The ends were cut back, 6 bases at V and 4 bases at J, with 17 bases in the middle. This CDR3 region has 14 residues. The germline V gene has CDR1 DFQATT and CDR2 SNEGSKA (reference sequence). The chain's CDR3 is CSAPPRDSSDTQYF. The DNA of the CDR3 is TGCAGTGCGCCACCTCGGGACTCATCAGATACGCAGTATTTT.

This clonotype showed up just a few times. The chain recombines TRBV4-1 with TRBJ1-1; D is perhaps TRBD1 (6 bases). The CDR3 has 16 amino acids. Trimming took 0 bases from V and 5 from J, leaving 16 bases between them. Germline-derived CDR1 and CDR2 are MGHRA and YSYEKL. The CDR3 region has the DNA TGCGCCAGCAGCCAAGATGAGAGGGGGGCCTGGACTGAAGCTTTCTTT. Protein product: CASSQDERGAWTEAFF.

The chain links TRBV25-1 to TRBJ2-3, with a tentative D call TRBD2 (6 bases). CDR1 and CDR2 (germline): MGHDK, SYGVNS. CDR3 length equals 13 residues. Between the trimmed V and J ends, which lost 0 bases and 11 bases, there was a span of 12 bases. CDR3 nucleotides: TGTGCCAGCAGTGAATATGGAGGGGTGAGGCAGTATTTT. Translation: CASSEYGGVRQYF.

The chain combines TRBV7-6 with TRBJ1-5; D might be TRBD1 (5 bases). This CDR3 contains 15 residues. Germline V gives CDR1 SGHVS, CDR2 FNYEAQ. The V end lost 0 bases, the J end lost 9 bases, and 15 bases lay between the germline ends. The CDR3, as DNA: TGTGCCAGCAGCTTAGCGGCTGGGGGATTGGGGCCCCAGCATTTT. This sequence encodes CASSLAAGGLGPQHF.

The CDR3, as DNA: TGTGCCACCTCGCGGGGACAGGGAAGCCCAGCGGGTGAGCAGTTCTTC. As protein: CATSRGQGSPAGEQFF. This sequence joins TRBV15 and TRBJ2-1; 9 nucleotides line up with TRBD1. Germline assignment: CDR1 LNHNV and CDR2 YYDKDF (reference sequence). This CDR3 has 16 residues. With 8 bases clipped from V and 9 bases from J, the junction kept 17 bases outside the gene matches. The full variable domain, its missing parts supplied by reference TRBV15 and TRBJ2-1, is DAMVIQNPRYQVTQFGKPVTLSCSQTLNHNVMYWYQQKSSQAPKLLFHYYDKDFNNEADTPDNFQSRRPNTSFCFLDIRSPGLGDTAMYLCATSRGQGSPAGEQFFGPGTRLTVL.